Each of the 15 T cell receptor beta chains below was sequenced from the same sample in a study of blood T cell repertoires in COVID-19. Libraries were prepared by immunoSEQ multiplex PCR; TCRdb keeps only in-frame clonotypes and omits some of them. The table lists a few hundred thousand clones, 75% to 85% of them singletons, with just over 7% in the top ten. Sequences were obtained from peripheral blood. Receptors originate from a human donor in a cohort sampled during active COVID-19.

The V gene is TRBV11-2, the J gene TRBJ2-3, with no clear D. V lost 3 bases, J lost 5 bases, and 9 bases lay in between. Germline V gives CDR1 SGHAT, CDR2 FQNNGV. This CDR3 contains 13 residues. The chain's CDR3 is CASSLSGEDTQYF. The CDR3 region has the DNA TGTGCCAGCAGCTTGTCAGGCGAAGATACGCAGTATTTT. The whole variable domain, filled in from reference TRBV11-2 and TRBJ2-3, reads EAGVAQSPRYKIIEKRQSVAFWCNPISGHATLYWYQQILGQGPKLLIQFQNNGVVDDSQLPKDRFSAERLKGVDSTLKIQPAKLEDSAVYLCASSLSGEDTQYFGPGTRLTVL.

The chain combines TRBV19 with TRBJ2-2; no definite D call. Trimming left V 5 bases short and J 1 base short, with 8 bases between. CDR1 is LNHDA and CDR2 is SQIVND in the germline V gene (reference sequence). The CDR3 is 14 amino acids. The CDR3 sequence is CASSVSRNTGELFF. DNA for the CDR3: TGTGCCAGTAGTGTTAGCAGGAACACCGGGGAGCTGTTTTTT. The full variable domain, in which reference TRBV19 and TRBJ2-2 provide the parts outside the CDR3, is DGGITQSPKYLFRKEGQNVTLSCEQNLNHDAMYWYRQDPGQGLRLIYYSQIVNDFQKGDIAEGYSVSREKKESFPLTVTSAQKNPTAFYLCASSVSRNTGELFFGEGSRLTVL.

The DNA for the CDR3 is TGTGCCAGCACCAGACAGGTGTTCGGCACTGAAGCTTTCTTT. Translated, it gives CASTRQVFGTEAFF. V and J are TRBV6-6 and TRBJ1-1; weak D call: TRBD1 (6 bases). Germline V gene sequence: CDR1 MNHNY, CDR2 SVGAGI (reference sequence). V lost 7 bases and J 4 bases, leaving 16 bases between the germline ends. The CDR3 totals 14 residues.

The rearrangement uses TRBV27 and TRBJ2-7; 7 bases are shared with TRBD1. The CDR3 is 15 residues long. The V gene's germline CDR1 is MNHEY and CDR2 SMNVEV (reference sequence). V trimming: 4 bases; J trimming: 2 bases; junction bases outside the gene matches: 8. CDR3 sequence (DNA): TGTGCCAGCAGTTCTGACATGACAGGGACCTACGAGCAGTACTTC. Translation: CASSSDMTGTYEQYF.

The chain links TRBV24-1 to TRBJ2-1; D is unclear. The germline V gene encodes CDR1 KGHDR and CDR2 SFDVKD. CDR3 length equals 16 residues. The V end lost 0 bases, the J end lost 0 bases, and 8 bases lay between the germline ends. The CDR3 region is CATSDLRVGSYNEQFF. Written as DNA, the CDR3 is TGTGCCACCAGTGATTTGCGAGTTGGCTCCTACAATGAGCAGTTCTTC.

This chain uses TRBV24-1 with TRBJ2-3; 7 nucleotides line up with TRBD2. The CDR3 loop spans 16 amino acids. V was pared by 1 base and J by 4 bases, with 7 bases of the junction left unmatched. Germline values: CDR1 KGHDR, CDR2 SFDVKD. CDR3 loop: CATSDFVGGRSDTQYF. The CDR3 region has the DNA TGTGCCACCAGTGATTTCGTGGGGGGGAGGTCAGATACGCAGTATTTT.

The gene calls are TRBV11-3 and TRBJ2-1; D gene unclear. V was cut by 5 bases and J by 2 bases, with 7 bases left in between. The CDR3 extends over 13 amino acids. CDR1 and CDR2 from the germline V gene are SGHNT and YENEEA. CDR3: CASSPSPYNEQFF. Written as DNA, the CDR3 is TGTGCCAGCAGCCCCTCCCCCTACAATGAGCAGTTCTTC.

The V call is TRBV7-9, the J call TRBJ1-4; D call uncertain. The CDR3 loop spans 13 amino acids. Germline assignment: CDR1 SEHNR and CDR2 FQNEAQ (reference sequence). The V end was cut by 8 bases, the J end by 0 bases, with 7 bases between. This CDR3 reads CASAVSTNEKLFF. CDR3 bases: TGTGCCAGCGCGGTCTCAACTAATGAAAAACTGTTTTTT. The full variable domain, in which reference TRBV7-9 and TRBJ1-4 provide the parts outside the CDR3, is DTGVSQNPRHKITKRGQNVTFRCDPISEHNRLYWYRQTLGQGPEFLTYFQNEAQLEKSRLLSDRFSAERPKGSFSTLEIQRTEQGDSAMYLCASAVSTNEKLFFGSGTQLSVL.

This clone was counted once. The chain couples TRBV18 to TRBJ1-3; D call uncertain. This CDR3 spans 12 amino acids. Germline CDR1 and CDR2: KGHSH and LQKENI. With 6 bases removed from V and 4 bases from J, the gap between germline ends came to 7 bases. This CDR3 is CASSPRGNTIYF. The CDR3 DNA reads as TGTGCCAGCTCCCCGAGGGGAAACACCATATATTTT.

The chain joins TRBV6-5 to TRBJ1-4, with D possibly being TRBD1 (5 bases). The CDR3 is 12 residues long. Trimming shortened V by 6 bases and J by 8 bases, and 10 bases separated the two germline ends. The germline gives CDR1 MNHEY, CDR2 SVGAGI. The CDR3 DNA is TGTGCCAGCAGGCGGGGGAACGAAAAACTGTTTTTT. As protein: CASRRGNEKLFF.

This clone turned up a few times. The rearrangement uses TRBV18 and TRBJ2-4, with D perhaps TRBD2 (5 bases). CDR1 is KGHSH, CDR2 LQKENI, per germline. The CDR3 contains 13 residues. Trimming stripped 5 bases from V and 9 bases from J, with 14 bases between. CDR3 amino acids: CASSTAGMSIQYF. CDR3 DNA: TGTGCCAGCTCAACAGCCGGGATGAGCATTCAGTACTTC.

The chain combines TRBV19 with TRBJ1-1, with 8 bases identical to TRBD1. Unmatched junction bases numbered 8, after V lost 7 bases and J lost 10 bases. Germline V lookup: CDR1 LNHDA, CDR2 SQIVND (reference sequence). The CDR3 is made up of 12 amino acids. Here the CDR3 reads CASKREQGVAFF. CDR3 coding DNA: TGTGCCAGTAAACGGGAACAGGGGGTAGCTTTCTTT.

The chain has TRBV27 and TRBJ2-2; weak D call: TRBD1 (5 bases). Germline values: CDR1 MNHEY, CDR2 SMNVEV (reference sequence). The V end lost 5 bases, the J end lost 5 bases, and 12 bases lay between the germline ends. The CDR3 runs 14 residues. The DNA of the CDR3 is TGTGCCAGCAGTACCCAGGGTGGGACCGGGGAGCTGTTTTTT. This translates into CASSTQGGTGELFF.

The chain recombines TRBV3-1 (or the pseudogene TRBV3-2) with TRBJ2-2, with TRBD1 identical over 10 bases. With V trimmed by 2 bases and J by 1 base, 1 base remained unmatched. The CDR3 is made up of 16 amino acids. Per germline, CDR1 LGHDT and CDR2 YNNKEL (reference sequence). CDR3 DNA sequence: TGTGCCAGCAGCCAAAGGGACAGGGGGAACACCGGGGAGCTGTTTTTT. Amino acid sequence: CASSQRDRGNTGELFF.

The V call is TRBV4-2, the J call TRBJ1-1; weak D call: TRBD1 (5 bases). The V gene's germline CDR1 is LGHNA and CDR2 YNFKEQ. The CDR3 extends over 14 amino acids. Trimming shortened V by 5 bases and J by 2 bases, and 12 bases separated the two germline ends. CDR3 DNA sequence: TGTGCCAGCAGCGACGACAGTATAAACACTGAAGCTTTCTTT. Protein product: CASSDDSINTEAFF.